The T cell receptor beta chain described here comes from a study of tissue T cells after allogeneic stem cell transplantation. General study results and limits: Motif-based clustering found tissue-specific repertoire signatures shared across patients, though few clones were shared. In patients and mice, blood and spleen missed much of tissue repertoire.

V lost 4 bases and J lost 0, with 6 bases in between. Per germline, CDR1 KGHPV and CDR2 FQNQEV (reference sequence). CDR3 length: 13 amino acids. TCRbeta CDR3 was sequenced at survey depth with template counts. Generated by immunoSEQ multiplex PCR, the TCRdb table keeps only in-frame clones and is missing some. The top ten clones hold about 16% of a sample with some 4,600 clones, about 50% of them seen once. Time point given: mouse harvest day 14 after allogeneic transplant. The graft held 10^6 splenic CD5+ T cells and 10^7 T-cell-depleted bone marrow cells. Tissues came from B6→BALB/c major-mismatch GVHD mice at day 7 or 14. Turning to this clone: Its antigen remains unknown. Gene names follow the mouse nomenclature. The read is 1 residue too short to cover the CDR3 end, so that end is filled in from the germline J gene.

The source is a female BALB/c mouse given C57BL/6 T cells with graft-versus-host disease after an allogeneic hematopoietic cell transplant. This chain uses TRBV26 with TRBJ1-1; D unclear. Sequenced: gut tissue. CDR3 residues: CASSQQPNTEVFF. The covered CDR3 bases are TGTGCCAGCAGTCAACAGCCAAACACAGAAGTCTTC.